The rows below give T cell receptor beta chains drawn from one sample of a study of a mutant IDH1 vaccine in newly diagnosed glioma. Their target antigens are unknown. Profiled with immunoSEQ multiplex PCR; TCRdb holds only in-frame clones, not every one. The profile shows tens of thousands of clones, approximately 87% of them singletons. The sample was PBMCs, taken from a glioma patient whose treatment included an IDH1 peptide vaccine. Every receptor here comes from a woman under 40 with glioma. Both conserved end residues are part of each CDR3. Clone size is not always given. Where it is, it says once, few, many or a class for expanded clones.

CDR3aa: CASSVQENYGYTF
abundance: few
v_gene: TRBV7-9
j_gene: TRBJ1-2
len: 13

CDR3aa: CASSLDFGGTNTEAFF
abundance: -
v_gene: TRBV7-6
j_gene: TRBJ1-1
len: 16

CDR3aa: CAISEGVKDEQYF
abundance: -
v_gene: TRBV10-3
j_gene: TRBJ2-7
len: 13

CDR3aa: CASRRGQETYEQYF
abundance: -
v_gene: TRBV6-6
j_gene: TRBJ2-7
len: 14

CDR3aa: CASSLSGLDGYTF
abundance: -
v_gene: TRBV4-1
j_gene: TRBJ1-2
len: 13

CDR3aa: CASSFVEQGPEAFF
abundance: -
v_gene: TRBV5-1
j_gene: TRBJ1-1
len: 14

CDR3aa: CASSQGPIIGKLFF
abundance: -
v_gene: TRBV4-1
j_gene: TRBJ1-4
len: 14

CDR3aa: CASSLGGWGETQYF
abundance: -
v_gene: TRBV5-6
j_gene: TRBJ2-5
len: 14

CDR3aa: CASRITGPSNQPQHF
abundance: -
v_gene: TRBV6-1
j_gene: TRBJ1-5
len: 15

CDR3aa: CASSPADRQNYGYTF
abundance: once
v_gene: TRBV5-1
j_gene: TRBJ1-2
len: 15

CDR3aa: CASSLGVGYQPQHF
abundance: -
v_gene: TRBV7-2
j_gene: TRBJ1-5
len: 14

CDR3aa: CASSPGGSGEQFF
abundance: once
v_gene: TRBV18
j_gene: TRBJ2-1
len: 13

CDR3aa: CASTGGLGSTDTQYF
abundance: -
v_gene: TRBV5-4
j_gene: TRBJ2-3
len: 15

CDR3aa: CASSLSYEQYF
abundance: -
v_gene: TRBV14
j_gene: TRBJ2-7
len: 11

CDR3aa: CASSLGQRTEAFF
abundance: few
v_gene: TRBV6-1
j_gene: TRBJ1-1
len: 13

CDR3aa: CASSRGLASYNEQFF
abundance: -
v_gene: TRBV7-6
j_gene: TRBJ2-1
len: 15

CDR3aa: CATSRAGGLSVKAYEQYF
abundance: -
v_gene: TRBV15
j_gene: TRBJ2-7
len: 18

CDR3aa: CATSRQGSGNTIYF
abundance: -
v_gene: TRBV15
j_gene: TRBJ1-3
len: 14

CDR3aa: CASSAEGQGRGYTF
abundance: -
v_gene: TRBV9
j_gene: TRBJ1-2
len: 14

CDR3aa: CASSLRGFNTEAFF
abundance: -
v_gene: TRBV5-6
j_gene: TRBJ1-1
len: 14

CDR3aa: CASSPLDGNEQFF
abundance: once
v_gene: TRBV6-5
j_gene: TRBJ2-1
len: 13

CDR3aa: CASSSTGTGSGNTIYF
abundance: -
v_gene: TRBV11-2
j_gene: TRBJ1-3
len: 16

CDR3aa: CASSLNYGYTF
abundance: -
v_gene: TRBV7-9
j_gene: TRBJ1-2
len: 11

CDR3aa: CAWSGQSGGYTF
abundance: few
v_gene: TRBV30
j_gene: TRBJ1-2
len: 12

CDR3aa: CASRATGLDSPLHF
abundance: -
v_gene: TRBV27
j_gene: TRBJ1-6
len: 14

CDR3aa: CASRYWGGNEKLFF
abundance: -
v_gene: TRBV12-2
j_gene: TRBJ1-4
len: 14

CDR3aa: CASRGQAPADTQYF
abundance: -
v_gene: TRBV5-4
j_gene: TRBJ2-3
len: 14

CDR3aa: CASTPWVISAVYEQYF
abundance: -
v_gene: TRBV11-2
j_gene: TRBJ2-7
len: 16

CDR3aa: CASSLGAGGNNSPLHF
abundance: few
v_gene: TRBV7-2
j_gene: TRBJ1-6
len: 16